One sample yielded the 30 T cell receptor beta chains listed below, sequenced in a study of shared clonotypes between healthy human individuals. Assay: immunoSEQ multiplex PCR; the TCRdb copy retains only in-frame clones and omits some. The top ten hold over 1% of the sample, which has about 1.4 million clones, 96% seen once. Sequenced input: naive CD4+ T cells sorted from blood. Stated subset: CD45RA+ positively selected. The receptor set was obtained from a man aged 25-40 years in good health.

The chain recombines TRBV18 with TRBJ2-3; D is possibly TRBD1 or TRBD2 (6 bases each). The germline CDR1 and CDR2 sequences are KGHSH and LQKENI. V lost 7 bases, J lost 0 bases, and 20 bases lay in between. The CDR3 length is 17 residues. The CDR3 DNA follows: TGTGCCAGCTTACGGGGGCGACTTATCACTAGCACAGATACGCAGTATTTT. Translating gives CASLRGRLITSTDTQYF.

The J gene is TRBJ2-2, the V gene TRBV5-5, with D uncertain. This CDR3 region has 15 residues. V lost 1 base to trimming and J lost 6 bases, with 13 bases between them. CDR1 is SGHKS, CDR2 YYEKEE, per germline (reference sequence). CDR3 protein: CASSLTGRISGELFF. CDR3 coding DNA: TGTGCCAGCAGCTTGACCGGAAGGATATCCGGGGAGCTGTTTTTT. Together with reference TRBV5-5 and TRBJ2-2, the CDR3 gives the full variable domain: DAGVTQSPTHLIKTRGQQVTLRCSPISGHKSVSWYQQVLGQGPQFIFQYYEKEERGRGNFPDRFSARQFPNYSSELNVNALLLGDSALYLCASSLTGRISGELFFGEGSRLTVL.

The V call is TRBV25-1, the J call TRBJ2-3; maybe TRBD2 (5 bases). The CDR3 has 11 residues. V lost 6 bases, J lost 6 bases, and 7 bases lay in between. Germline V lookup: CDR1 MGHDK, CDR2 SYGVNS. The DNA for the CDR3 is TGTGCCAGCAGCTCGGGGGATACGCAGTATTTT. Protein sequence: CASSSGDTQYF.

V gene TRBV7-8 combines with J gene TRBJ1-2, with D possibly TRBD1 on 6 matching bases. The CDR3 consists of 16 residues. Trimming cost V 6 bases and J 7 bases, with 24 bases left between them. Germline CDR1 is SGHVS and CDR2 is FQNEAQ. The CDR3 DNA sequence: TGTGCCAGCAGTCCACGAGGGGGACTGATTCGGTTTGGCTACACCTTC. Protein sequence: CASSPRGGLIRFGYTF.

The chain joins TRBV7-9 to TRBJ2-4, with 14 positions matching TRBD2. Germline V gives CDR1 SEHNR, CDR2 FQNEAQ (reference sequence). V lost 5 bases, J lost 5 bases, and 14 bases stayed unmatched. This CDR3 region has 19 residues. The CDR3 spells CASSQTRVGTSGSQNIQYF. DNA for the CDR3: TGTGCCAGCAGCCAAACGCGTGTCGGGACTAGCGGGAGTCAAAACATTCAGTACTTC.

This clone was recorded only once. A read error may account for a junction end that differs from germline. This chain connects TRBV2 to TRBJ1-1, with no clear D. The CDR3 contains 14 residues. Germline V lookup: CDR1 SNHLY, CDR2 FYNNEI. The CDR3 bases are TGTGCCAGCAGGATACAGAAGACTTACACCGAAGCTTTCTTT. This codes for CASRIQKTYTEAFF. The full variable domain, with the rest looked up from reference TRBV2 and TRBJ1-1, is EPEVTQTPSHQVTQMGQEVILRCVPISNHLYFYWYRQILGQKVEFLVSFYNNEISEKSEIFDDQFSVERPDGSNFTLKIRSTKLEDSAMYFCASRIQKTYTEAFFGQGTRLTVV.

The chain recombines TRBV7-9 with TRBJ1-4, with 8 bases identical to TRBD1. Unmatched junction bases numbered 10, after V lost 5 bases and J lost 8 bases. The length of the CDR3 is 15 residues. Germline V lookup: CDR1 SEHNR, CDR2 FQNEAQ (reference sequence). The CDR3 region is CASSTRQGTGEKLFF. CDR3 nucleotides: TGTGCCAGCAGCACACGACAGGGGACGGGGGAAAAACTGTTTTTT.

This rearrangement joins TRBV19 to TRBJ2-7; 10 bases line up with TRBD1. This CDR3 has 16 residues. Per the germline V gene, CDR1 is LNHDA and CDR2 is SQIVND (reference sequence). J was trimmed by 6 bases and V by 6 bases; bases with no gene match: 14. CDR3 amino acids: CASRPTGQGPWGEQYF. In nucleotides, the CDR3 is TGTGCCAGTAGACCTACGGGACAGGGGCCTTGGGGCGAGCAGTACTTC.

This sequence joins TRBV5-1 and TRBJ2-1, with TRBD2 identical over 11 bases. The CDR3 contains 17 residues. The germline CDR1 and CDR2 sequences are SGHRS and YFSETQ. V shed 4 bases, J shed 12 bases, and the junction held 18 bases outside the gene matches. In DNA, the CDR3 is TGCGCCAGCAGCACCGGACTAGCGGGTGAATACAATGTTGCGCAGTTCTTC. Amino acid sequence: CASSTGLAGEYNVAQFF.

The V call is TRBV5-6, the J call TRBJ1-3; D is unresolved. The germline V gene encodes CDR1 SGHDT and CDR2 YYEEEE. Trimming shortened V by 1 base and J by 0 bases, and 20 bases separated the two germline ends. CDR3 length: 19 amino acids. The CDR3 coding sequence is TGTGCCAGCAGCTTGTTCAGAGGGAGAGACTTCCTCTCTGGAAACACCATATATTTT. Protein sequence: CASSLFRGRDFLSGNTIYF. The full variable domain, its missing parts supplied by reference TRBV5-6 and TRBJ1-3, is DAGVTQSPTHLIKTRGQQVTLRCSPKSGHDTVSWYQQALGQGPQFIFQYYEEEERQRGNFPDRFSGHQFPNYSSELNVNALLLGDSALYLCASSLFRGRDFLSGNTIYFGEGSWLTVV.

This clone was observed once. Within the sample, other DNA sequences also encode this same CDR3. V and J are TRBV5-4 and TRBJ2-7; 8 nucleotides agree with TRBD2. Germline V gene lookup returns CDR1 SGHNT and CDR2 YYREEE (reference sequence). This CDR3 is 15 amino acids long. The junction had 5 bases not matched to a gene; V was cut back by 0 bases and J by 3 bases. CDR3 sequence reads: CASSLGLAGLYEQYF. As DNA, the CDR3 is TGTGCCAGCAGCTTGGGGCTAGCGGGCCTCTACGAGCAGTACTTC.

This clone came up once. The same CDR3 also results from other DNA sequences found in this sample. This sequence joins TRBV9 and TRBJ2-7; possible D gene TRBD1, 6 bases. This CDR3 has 14 residues. Germline V gives CDR1 SGDLS, CDR2 YYNGEE. V lost 0 bases and J lost 2, with 9 bases in between. CDR3 region: CASSVAGDPYEQYF. The CDR3 region has the DNA TGTGCCAGCAGCGTAGCAGGGGATCCCTACGAGCAGTACTTC.

In this sample, this clone turned up once. This sequence joins TRBV18 and TRBJ2-6; 7 bases align to TRBD2. Trimming took 3 bases from V and 0 from J; bases not matched to a gene: 2. There are 16 residues in the CDR3. CDR1 and CDR2 (germline): KGHSH, LQKENI. The CDR3 spells CASSPPGGSGANVLTF. CDR3 DNA sequence: TGTGCCAGCTCACCCCCGGGGGGCTCTGGGGCCAACGTCCTGACTTTC.

The chain employs TRBV5-6 and TRBJ2-7; TRBD2 matches 8 bases. After removal of 2 bases from V and 4 bases from J, the junction contained 5 bases not matched to a gene. Germline V CDR1 and CDR2: SGHDT, YYEEEE. The length of the CDR3 is 14 residues. The CDR3: CASSFGRALYEQYF. CDR3 sequence (DNA): TGTGCCAGCAGCTTCGGGAGGGCGCTGTACGAGCAGTACTTC.

The chain joins TRBV2 to TRBJ2-3; the match to TRBD1 covers 7 bases. Germline V gives CDR1 SNHLY, CDR2 FYNNEI. After removal of 6 bases from V and 4 bases from J, the junction contained 7 bases not matched to a gene. CDR3 length equals 14 residues. CDR3: CASSWDSLPDTQYF. The CDR3 region has the DNA TGTGCCAGCAGCTGGGACAGCCTACCAGATACGCAGTATTTT.

The chain recombines TRBV5-4 with TRBJ2-5, with TRBD1 identical over 8 bases. The germline CDR1 and CDR2 sequences are SGHNT and YYREEE (reference sequence). V lost 3 bases, J lost 2 bases, and 6 bases stayed unmatched. The CDR3 has 15 amino acids. DNA of the CDR3: TGTGCCAGCAGCTATTCGACAGGGGTTCAAGAGACCCAGTACTTC. This sequence encodes CASSYSTGVQETQYF. Looking up the rest from reference TRBV5-4 and TRBJ2-5 gives the full variable domain: ETGVTQSPTHLIKTRGQQVTLRCSSQSGHNTVSWYQQALGQGPQFIFQYYREEENGRGNFPPRFSGLQFPNYSSELNVNALELDDSALYLCASSYSTGVQETQYFGPGTRLLVL.

This chain connects TRBV5-1 to TRBJ2-1, with D perhaps TRBD1 (6 bases). Trimming pared 4 bases from V and 9 bases from J, leaving 14 bases between. The CDR3 is made up of 13 amino acids. CDR1 is SGHRS, CDR2 YFSETQ, per germline. The CDR3 DNA sequence: TGCGCCAGCAGCCTCACGGGCAGGGGTGAGCAGTTCTTC. Translated, it gives CASSLTGRGEQFF.

V is TRBV11-2 and J is TRBJ1-1; no firm D call. Between the trimmed V and J ends, which lost 0 bases and 0 bases, there was a span of 5 bases. The CDR3 has 14 residues. The germline V gene encodes CDR1 SGHAT and CDR2 FQNNGV. The CDR3 region has the DNA TGTGCCAGCAGCTTAGAACAGATGAACACTGAAGCTTTCTTT. Translated: CASSLEQMNTEAFF.

CDR3 sequence (DNA): TGTGCCAGCAGTGAAATTGGCGGGAGTGCAGATACGCAGTATTTT. Translating it yields CASSEIGGSADTQYF. V and J are TRBV6-1 and TRBJ2-3; TRBD2 aligns across 7 bases. The V gene end was trimmed by 2 bases and the J gene end by 4 bases; junction bases not matched to a gene: 6. From germline, CDR1 is MNHNS and CDR2 SASEGT. The CDR3 length is 15 residues.

This chain connects TRBV7-8 to TRBJ1-2, with unresolved D. The germline CDR1 and CDR2 sequences are SGHVS and FQNEAQ. V was shortened by 5 bases and J by 2 bases, with 15 bases between the two germline ends. This CDR3 is built from 15 residues. CDR3 protein: CASSMPPQVNYGYTF. The CDR3 coding sequence is TGTGCCAGCAGCATGCCCCCTCAGGTCAACTATGGCTACACCTTC.

A single count supports this clone. The CDR3 coding sequence is TGTGCCAGCAGCCTGGACGGTAGCAATCAGCCCCAGCATTTT. Its translation: CASSLDGSNQPQHF. The V and J genes are TRBV9 and TRBJ1-5; D is undetermined. The CDR3 consists of 14 residues. The germline V gene encodes CDR1 SGDLS and CDR2 YYNGEE. Trimming took off 4 bases at V and 0 bases at J, with 8 bases between the two ends.

This chain uses TRBV7-6 with TRBJ2-5; 11 bases fit TRBD2. CDR3 length equals 18 residues. The V gene end was trimmed by 2 bases and the J gene end by 3 bases; junction bases not matched to a gene: 11. CDR1 and CDR2 from the germline V gene are SGHVS and FNYEAQ. CDR3 nucleotide sequence: TGTGCCAGCAGCTTATATGGTTCTAGCGGGAGGTGGGAAGAGACCCAGTACTTC. This sequence encodes CASSLYGSSGRWEETQYF.

This clone was counted once. The gene calls are TRBV6-1 and TRBJ2-7, with a possible D match to TRBD2 (6 bases). This CDR3 is built from 11 residues. V lost 6 bases and J lost 12, with 15 bases in between. The germline gives CDR1 MNHNS, CDR2 SASEGT. CDR3 nucleotides: TGTGCCAGCAGGTTGGGCGGACTATTGTACTTC. Its protein product is CASRLGGLLYF.

V gene TRBV27 combines with J gene TRBJ2-2, with a weak D call TRBD1 (6 bases). The CDR3 totals 13 residues. Germline CDR1 is MNHEY and CDR2 is SMNVEV (reference sequence). Trimming removed 7 bases from V and 4 bases from J, with 10 bases in between. For the CDR3, the DNA is TGTGCCAGCACAGGGGTGGGCACCGGGGAGCTGTTTTTT. It encodes CASTGVGTGELFF.

This sequence joins TRBV6-5 and TRBJ2-6; D call uncertain. CDR1 is MNHEY, CDR2 SVGAGI, per germline. Trimming pared 10 bases from V and 5 bases from J, leaving 6 bases between. CDR3 size: 11 residues. The CDR3 DNA reads TGTGCCACCGGTTGGGCCAACGTCCTGACTTTC. Translated, it gives CATGWANVLTF.

This chain joins TRBV14 and TRBJ2-7, with D perhaps matching TRBD1 (6 bases). Germline lookup yields CDR1 SGHDN and CDR2 FVKESK. This CDR3 is built from 13 residues. Trimming removed 4 bases at V and 5 bases at J, with 12 bases between. CDR3 loop: CASSRGPQDEQYF. CDR3 bases: TGTGCCAGCAGCCGGGGGCCTCAGGACGAGCAGTACTTC. Based on the CDR3 plus reference TRBV14 and TRBJ2-7, the full variable domain is EAGVTQFPSHSVIEKGQTVTLRCDPISGHDNLYWYRRVMGKEIKFLLHFVKESKQDESGMPNNRFLAERTGGTYSTLKVQPAELEDSGVYFCASSRGPQDEQYFGPGTRLTVT.

The J gene is TRBJ2-7, the V gene TRBV19, with TRBD2 matching 10 bases. Germline CDR1 reads LNHDA; CDR2 reads SQIVND (reference sequence). V dropped 3 bases and J dropped 3; count of bases not matched to a gene: 8. CDR3 length equals 16 residues. The CDR3: CASSIGLAGVGYEQYF. In DNA form, the CDR3 reads TGTGCCAGTAGTATCGGGCTAGCGGGAGTTGGCTACGAGCAGTACTTC.

This rearrangement joins TRBV7-2 to TRBJ1-2, with D unresolved. The ends were cut back, 1 base at V and 0 bases at J, with 9 bases in the middle. Germline CDR1 is SGHTA and CDR2 is FQGNSA. CDR3 length: 15 residues. CDR3 region: CASSLGTRANYGYTF. DNA of the CDR3: TGTGCCAGCAGCTTAGGTACACGGGCTAACTATGGCTACACCTTC.

A single count supports this clone. J is TRBJ2-1 and V is TRBV21-1. TRBV21-1 is an annotated pseudogene. The CDR3 length is 15 residues. CDR3 coding DNA: TGTGCCAGCAGCAGCCCACAGGGAACCTTGGGACTGAAGTTCTTC. Translated: CASSSPQGTLGLKFF.

V gene TRBV11-3 combines with J gene TRBJ2-3; D gene unclear. CDR3 size: 16 residues. V lost 4 bases and J 1 base, leaving 15 bases between the germline ends. CDR1 SGHNT and CDR2 YENEEA come from the germline V gene. The CDR3 loop is CASSSTLDTRTDTQYF. The DNA for the CDR3 is TGTGCCAGCAGCTCGACCCTTGACACCCGCACAGATACGCAGTATTTT.